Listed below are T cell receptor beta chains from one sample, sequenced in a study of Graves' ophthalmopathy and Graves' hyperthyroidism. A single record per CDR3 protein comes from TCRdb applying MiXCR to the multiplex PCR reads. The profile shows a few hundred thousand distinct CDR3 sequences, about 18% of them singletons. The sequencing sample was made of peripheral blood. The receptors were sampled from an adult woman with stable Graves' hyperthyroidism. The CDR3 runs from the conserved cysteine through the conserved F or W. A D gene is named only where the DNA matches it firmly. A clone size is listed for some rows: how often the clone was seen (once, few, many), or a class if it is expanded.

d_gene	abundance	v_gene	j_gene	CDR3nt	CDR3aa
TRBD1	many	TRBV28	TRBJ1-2	TGTGCCAGCAGACAGATCACCGGGACAGGGGAGGTGACCTTC	CASRQITGTGEVTF
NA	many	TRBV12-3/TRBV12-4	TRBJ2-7	TGTGCCAGCAGTATCGGGGAAGGGGCCTACGAGCAGTACTTC	CASSIGEGAYEQYF
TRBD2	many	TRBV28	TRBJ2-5	TGTGCCAGCAGTCCCTGGGCGGGGAGACTAGCGGGAGATAAAGAGACCCAGTACTTC	CASSPWAGRLAGDKETQYF
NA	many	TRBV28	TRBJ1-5	TGTGCCAGCAGTTCCTGGGCCAGGGGTCAGCCCCAGCATTTT	CASSSWARGQPQHF
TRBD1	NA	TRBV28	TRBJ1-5	TGTGCCAGCAGACCGGGACAGGAGATTTATCAGCCCCAGCATTTT	CASRPGQEIYQPQHF
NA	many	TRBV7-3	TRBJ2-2	TGTGCCAGCAGCTTAACGTTGAGCACCGGGGAGCTGTTTTTT	CASSLTLSTGELFF
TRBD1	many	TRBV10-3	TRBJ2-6	TGTGCGTGTGGGGACAGCGGTTTTGGGGCCAACGTCCTGACTTTC	CACGDSGFGANVLTF
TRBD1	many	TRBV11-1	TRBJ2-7	TGTGCCAGCAGCCCCGGGACAGGGATCGATCTGCGGGACTACGAGCAGTACTTC	CASSPGTGIDLRDYEQYF
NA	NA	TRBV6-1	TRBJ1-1	TGTGCCAGCACCGGGGGGGGGAACACTGAAGCTTTCTTT	CASTGGGNTEAFF
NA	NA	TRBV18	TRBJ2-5	TGTGCCAGCTCACTGTCCGGGACAAGAGAGACCCAGTACTTC	CASSLSGTRETQYF
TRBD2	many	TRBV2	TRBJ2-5	TGTGCCAGCAGTGATTCGGGAGGGCCACAAGAGACCCAGTACTTC	CASSDSGGPQETQYF
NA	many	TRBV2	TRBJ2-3	TGTGCCAGCAGTTGGGGAAGCACAGATACGCAGTATTTT	CASSWGSTDTQYF
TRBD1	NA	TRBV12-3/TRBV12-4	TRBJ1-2	TGTGCCAGCAGCGGGGGACAGTTCTATGGCTACACCTTC	CASSGGQFYGYTF
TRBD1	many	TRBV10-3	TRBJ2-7	TGTGCCATCAGGCCAGACAGGGGTGGCTCCTACGAGCAGTACTTC	CAIRPDRGGSYEQYF
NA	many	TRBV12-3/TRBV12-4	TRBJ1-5	TGTGCCAGCAGTACCTTTAGCAATCAGCCCCAGCATTTT	CASSTFSNQPQHF
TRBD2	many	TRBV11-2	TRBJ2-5	TGTGCCAGCAGCTTAGGTTGGCTAGCGGGACAAGAGACCCAGTACTTC	CASSLGWLAGQETQYF
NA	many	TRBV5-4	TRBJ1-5	TGTGCCAGCAGCTTGGTACCCTCAAGTGTGCCCCAGCATTTT	CASSLVPSSVPQHF
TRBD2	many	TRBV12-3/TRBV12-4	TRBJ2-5	TGTGCCAGCAGTGCAAGCGGGAGTCGGCAAGAGACCCAGTACTTC	CASSASGSRQETQYF
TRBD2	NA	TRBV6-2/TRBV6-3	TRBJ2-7	TGTGCCAGCAGTAACCCGACTAGCGGGAGACTAGAGCAGTACTTC	CASSNPTSGRLEQYF
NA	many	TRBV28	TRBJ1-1	TGTGCCAGCAGTCTCCGGGTGGCTGAAGCTTTCTTT	CASSLRVAEAFF